This passage covers 30 T cell receptor beta chains from one sample sequenced in a study of blood T cell repertoires in COVID-19. TCRdb's copy holds only in-frame clones and misses some; the assay was immunoSEQ multiplex PCR. The sample lists just under 65,000 clones; over 65% were seen once. Sequenced material: peripheral blood. These receptors all come from a man in his fifties or sixties with COVID-19, enrolled during active disease.

The chain is built from TRBV2 and TRBJ1-1; a possible D gene is TRBD1 (6 bases). The CDR3 has 10 residues. Germline values: CDR1 SNHLY, CDR2 FYNNEI. V lost 6 bases, J lost 11 bases, and 10 bases lay in between. CDR3 bases: TGTGCCAGCAGCCAGGGGCAGGCTTTCTTT. This encodes CASSQGQAFF.

Only a few counts were recorded for this clone. The chain carries TRBV27 and TRBJ2-1; 7 bases align to TRBD2. The CDR3 spans 14 residues. Germline loops: CDR1 MNHEY, CDR2 SMNVEV (reference sequence). The ends lost 2 bases at V and 3 bases at J; junction bases unmatched: 1. The CDR3 region has the DNA TGTGCCAGCAGTTTAGGGGAGGGCTACAATGAGCAGTTCTTC. This encodes CASSLGEGYNEQFF.

This sequence joins TRBV9 and TRBJ2-4; 9 bases match TRBD1. The CDR3 is 16 amino acids. The V segment lost 3 bases and the J segment 2 bases; nucleotides outside the gene matches: 6. Germline assignment: CDR1 SGDLS and CDR2 YYNGEE. CDR3 in DNA: TGTGCCAGCAGCGACCAACAGGGGGCGTCCAAAAACATTCAGTACTTC. Residues: CASSDQQGASKNIQYF.

The chain is built from TRBV24-1 and TRBJ2-1; the D gene is possibly TRBD2 (5 bases). Germline V gene data show CDR1 as KGHDR and CDR2 as SFDVKD. V was trimmed by 3 bases and J by 8 bases, leaving 10 bases between them. The CDR3 loop spans 13 amino acids. CDR3 residues: CATSDPMEDEQFF. In DNA form, the CDR3 reads TGTGCCACCAGTGATCCTATGGAGGATGAGCAGTTCTTC.

This clone was found a few times. The chain uses TRBV3-1 (or the pseudogene TRBV3-2) and TRBJ1-1; 9 bases match TRBD1. The germline V gene has CDR1 LGHDT and CDR2 YNNKEL (reference sequence). This CDR3 is 14 amino acids long. V shed 5 bases, J shed 5 bases, and the junction held 6 bases outside the gene matches. CDR3 DNA sequence: TGTGCCAGCAGCTTCTGGGACAGGGAGACTGAAGCTTTCTTT. As protein: CASSFWDRETEAFF.

This chain connects TRBV7-3 to TRBJ2-3, with 8 bases that match TRBD1. CDR3 length: 15 amino acids. V trimming: 1 base; J trimming: 0 bases; junction bases outside the gene matches: 0. Germline CDR1 SGHTA, CDR2 FQGTGA. DNA for the CDR3: TGTGCCAGCAGCTTAAGACAGGGGAGCACAGATACGCAGTATTTT. Its translation: CASSLRQGSTDTQYF.

V is TRBV9 and J is TRBJ2-7; 10 bases map to TRBD2. V gave up 4 bases and J gave up 5 bases; unmatched junction bases: 6. The CDR3 has 14 amino acids. CDR1 and CDR2 from the germline V gene are SGDLS and YYNGEE. CDR3 DNA: TGTGCCAGCAGCACTAGCGGGACCGGGGACGAGCAGTACTTC. Translation: CASSTSGTGDEQYF.

The V gene is TRBV10-1, the J gene TRBJ2-7; D ambiguous. Trimming stripped 3 bases from V and 5 bases from J, with 8 bases between. This CDR3 is 12 amino acids long. CDR1 is WNHNN, CDR2 SYGVQD, per germline (reference sequence). This CDR3 is CASSDGLDEQYF. The CDR3 DNA reads TGCGCCAGCAGTGACGGGTTGGACGAGCAGTACTTC.

This clone was seen a few times. The chain joins TRBV28 to TRBJ2-1, with 8 bases identical to TRBD1. The length of the CDR3 is 14 residues. J gave up 6 bases and V 7 bases, and 8 bases lay outside the gene matches. Germline-derived CDR1 and CDR2 are MDHEN and SYDVKM. CDR3 sequence reads: CASTADRDGNEQFF. The CDR3 nucleotides are TGTGCCAGCACCGCGGACAGGGACGGCAATGAGCAGTTCTTC. Supplemented by reference TRBV28 and TRBJ2-1, the full variable domain reads DVKVTQSSRYLVKRTGEKVFLECVQDMDHENMFWYRQDPGLGLRLIYFSYDVKMKEKGDIPEGYSVSREKKERFSLILESASTNQTSMYLCASTADRDGNEQFFGPGTRLTVL.

Comments on this clone: The sample carries other DNA sequences with the same CDR3. V usage is TRBV5-4 and J usage is TRBJ1-3; weak D call: TRBD1 (5 bases). Germline V gene data show CDR1 as SGHNT and CDR2 as YYREEE (reference sequence). The CDR3 has 14 amino acids. Trimming left V 2 bases short and J 1 base short, with 7 bases between. This chain's CDR3 is CASSLAGSGNTIYF. CDR3 bases: TGTGCCAGCAGCTTAGCAGGGTCTGGAAACACCATATATTTT.

This chain links TRBV2 with TRBJ2-5; tentative D call: TRBD1 (6 bases). The ends were cut back, 0 bases at V and 6 bases at J, with 20 bases in the middle. The CDR3 consists of 17 residues. Germline CDR1 is SNHLY and CDR2 is FYNNEI. CDR3 sequence (DNA): TGTGCCAGCAGTGAAGCGCTCCCACCGACAGGTGGGAAGACCCAGTACTTC. This sequence encodes CASSEALPPTGGKTQYF.

This clone was seen a few times. The CDR3 sequence is CASSLALSSGNTIYF. In DNA, the CDR3 is TGTGCCAGCAGCTTAGCGCTGAGCTCTGGAAACACCATATATTTT. The chain uses TRBV7-6 and TRBJ1-3; D is unresolved. Trimming removed 0 bases at V and 0 bases at J, with 6 bases between. This CDR3 comprises 15 residues. Germline-derived CDR1 and CDR2 are SGHVS and FNYEAQ.

This rearrangement joins TRBV2 to TRBJ1-1; D possibly corresponds to TRBD1 (6 bases). CDR1 and CDR2 from the germline V gene are SNHLY and FYNNEI. Trimming pared 6 bases from V and 2 bases from J, leaving 10 bases between. The CDR3 length is 13 residues. The CDR3 reads CASSGQLNTEAFF. The CDR3 DNA reads as TGTGCCAGCAGCGGACAGCTTAACACTGAAGCTTTCTTT.

The V call is TRBV30, the J call TRBJ1-4; D is possibly TRBD1 (5 bases). CDR1 GTSNPN and CDR2 SVGIG come from the germline V gene (reference sequence). V lost 5 bases and J 7 bases, leaving 17 bases between the germline ends. The CDR3 length is 14 residues. DNA for the CDR3: TGTGCCTGGGGGCCCGGCGGGGCTGTTGAAAAACTGTTTTTT. Protein sequence: CAWGPGGAVEKLFF.

The rearrangement uses TRBV7-2 and TRBJ1-6, with 8 bases aligning to TRBD1. The germline V gene encodes CDR1 SGHTA and CDR2 FQGNSA. Trimming removed 6 bases from V and 6 bases from J; junction bases left unmatched: 7. This CDR3 is built from 15 residues. CDR3 coding DNA: TGTGCCAGCAGTAACCGGGACAGGCTTAATTCACCCCTCCACTTT. As protein: CASSNRDRLNSPLHF.

This clone was seen a single time. The chain links TRBV4-2 to TRBJ2-5; 8 nucleotides line up with TRBD2. Losses at the gene ends were 3 bases for V and 4 bases for J; bases not matched to a gene: 10. CDR3 size: 16 residues. The V gene's germline CDR1 is LGHNA and CDR2 YNFKEQ. CDR3 bases: TGTGCCAGCAGCCATTCAAAAGGCCGGGGGGGAGAGACCCAGTACTTC. As protein: CASSHSKGRGGETQYF.

The CDR3 coding sequence is TGTGCCAGCAGCTCTCCGGGGGCAGATACGCAGTATTTT. It encodes CASSSPGADTQYF. The V and J genes are TRBV7-3 and TRBJ2-3, with a possible D match to TRBD2 (6 bases). Germline V CDR1 and CDR2: SGHTA, FQGTGA. Trimming removed 4 bases from V and 4 bases from J, with 9 bases in between. This CDR3 region has 13 residues.

The chain recombines TRBV28 with TRBJ2-7; no clear D gene. V dropped 7 bases and J dropped 0 bases, with 10 bases sitting between them. CDR1 is MDHEN, CDR2 SYDVKM, per germline. The CDR3 totals 13 residues. The CDR3 bases are TGTGCCAGCATTCATAGTAGCTCCTACGAGCAGTACTTC. Its protein is CASIHSSSYEQYF.

In this sample, this clone turned up a few times. The V gene is TRBV27, the J gene TRBJ1-2, with D tentatively TRBD1 (5 bases). Germline CDR1 is MNHEY and CDR2 is SMNVEV (reference sequence). The CDR3 covers 14 residues. V lost 7 bases and J lost 6, with 18 bases in between. CDR3 coding DNA: TGTGCCAGCACCCAAATGGGGCAGGGCAATGGCTACACCTTC. This sequence encodes CASTQMGQGNGYTF.

The V call is TRBV12-3 or TRBV12-4, the J call TRBJ1-2; D is uncertain. CDR3 length: 12 amino acids. The V end lost 3 bases, the J end lost 8 bases, and 10 bases lay between the germline ends. The CDR3 spells CASSLERRGYTF. The CDR3, as DNA: TGTGCCAGCAGTTTGGAACGGAGGGGCTACACCTTC.

The chain joins TRBV5-1 to TRBJ2-7; 10 bases fit TRBD2. Germline CDR1 is SGHRS and CDR2 is YFSETQ. CDR3 length: 16 amino acids. Losses at the gene ends were 0 bases for V and 0 bases for J; bases not matched to a gene: 3. This CDR3 reads CASSLVSSGSSYEQYF. CDR3 DNA: TGCGCCAGCAGCTTGGTTTCTAGCGGGAGCTCCTACGAGCAGTACTTC.

CDR3 bases: TGTGCCAGCAGCTTAGGTAGCGGAACAACCTACGAGCAGTACTTC. Protein: CASSLGSGTTYEQYF. This chain links TRBV7-9 with TRBJ2-7, with D possibly TRBD2 on 6 matching bases. Trimming took 1 base from V and 2 from J, leaving 12 bases between them. The length of the CDR3 is 15 residues. Germline values: CDR1 SEHNR, CDR2 FQNEAQ (reference sequence).

This sequence joins TRBV11-3 and TRBJ1-1; perhaps TRBD1 as D (6 bases). Per the germline V gene, CDR1 is SGHNT and CDR2 is YENEEA. This CDR3 spans 14 amino acids. The ends were cut back, 5 bases at V and 5 bases at J, with 15 bases in the middle. As DNA, the CDR3 is TGTGCCAGCAGCCCCAGGGCAGGGGCGACTGAAGCTTTCTTT. It specifies CASSPRAGATEAFF.

The gene calls are TRBV7-9 and TRBJ2-4, with a possible D match to TRBD1 (6 bases). The CDR3 consists of 15 residues. Germline V gene sequence: CDR1 SEHNR, CDR2 FQNEAQ (reference sequence). V was trimmed by 11 bases and J by 0 bases, leaving 17 bases between them. CDR3 in DNA: TGTGCCTCAGGGGCAGGGATGGTAGCCAAAAACATTCAGTACTTC. Amino acid sequence: CASGAGMVAKNIQYF.

This chain joins TRBV10-3 and TRBJ2-3; 10 bases map to TRBD1. The CDR3 spans 14 residues. V was clipped by 7 bases and J by 2 bases; unmatched bases: 3. CDR1 and CDR2 from the germline V gene are ENHRY and SYGVKD. CDR3 region: CAIKGQGNTDTQYF. The CDR3 DNA follows: TGTGCCATCAAGGGACAGGGGAACACAGATACGCAGTATTTT.

CDR3 amino acids: CASSPGQANTGELFF. As DNA, the CDR3 is TGTGCCAGCAGCCCGGGACAGGCGAACACCGGGGAGCTGTTTTTT. The J gene is TRBJ2-2, the V gene TRBV7-7; 8 bases line up with TRBD1. The CDR3 contains 15 residues. With 5 bases clipped from V and 0 bases from J, the junction kept 2 bases outside the gene matches. Germline V gene data show CDR1 as SSHAT and CDR2 as FNYEAQ (reference sequence).

The chain couples TRBV6-5 to TRBJ1-5, with 8 nucleotides matching TRBD1. The CDR3 loop spans 13 amino acids. Germline CDR1 MNHEY, CDR2 SVGAGI. The J segment lost 2 bases and the V segment lost 9 bases, leaving 3 bases of the junction unmatched. CDR3 loop: CASSTGGNQPQHF. CDR3 nucleotides: TGTGCCAGTTCGACAGGGGGCAATCAGCCCCAGCATTTT.

This sequence joins TRBV11-3 and TRBJ2-3, with 10 bases that match TRBD1. In germline, CDR1 is SGHNT, CDR2 YENEEA. The trim removed 5 bases at V and 3 bases at J, leaving 8 bases unmatched. This CDR3 contains 16 residues. In DNA, the CDR3 is TGTGCCAGCAGCCCCGAGGACAGGGGGTGGACAGATACGCAGTATTTT. This sequence encodes CASSPEDRGWTDTQYF.

This chain links TRBV7-9 with TRBJ2-4, with D possibly matching TRBD2 (7 bases). The CDR3 length is 17 residues. The V end lost 4 bases, the J end lost 3 bases, and 19 bases lay between the germline ends. Germline V gene data show CDR1 as SEHNR and CDR2 as FQNEAQ (reference sequence). This chain's CDR3 is CASSSLNRERGKNIQYF. The CDR3 DNA reads as TGTGCCAGCAGCTCACTTAACAGGGAGCGGGGCAAAAACATTCAGTACTTC.

V usage is TRBV10-2 and J usage is TRBJ2-3; 8 bases agree with TRBD2. V shed 7 bases, J shed 6 bases, and the junction held 12 bases outside the gene matches. CDR1 and CDR2 (germline): WSHSY, SAAADI. This CDR3 has 15 residues. This chain's CDR3 is CASKNTIAGPDTQYF. The CDR3 DNA reads TGCGCCAGCAAAAATACCATAGCGGGGCCCGATACGCAGTATTTT.